The entry below gives a single T cell receptor beta chain sequence along with its context. This specimen comes from a study of T cells in Graves' hyperthyroidism and ophthalmopathy. The CDR3 regions of TCR beta were amplified from RNA transcripts. The HTBI primer set drove a first-round RT-PCR of the TCR CDR3. MiXCR, run by TCRdb on the multiplex PCR reads, gives a single entry per CDR3 protein. The sample holds approximately 600,000 distinct CDR3 sequences, around 21% seen once. The CDR3 has 14 residues. V lost 3 bases and J 2 bases, leaving 10 bases between the germline ends. Germline CDR1 reads SEHNR; CDR2 reads FQNEAQ (reference sequence).

The TCR was taken from a young man with Graves' ophthalmopathy. Sequenced material: blood. The chain links TRBV7-9 to TRBJ1-2; D may be TRBD1 (5 bases). CDR3 sequence: CASSFGRENYGYTF. The CDR3 nucleotides read TGTGCCAGCAGCTTCGGCAGGGAGAACTATGGCTACACCTTC.